This T cell receptor (beta chain) was recovered during a study of metastatic and nonmetastatic thyroid tumors. TCRdb re-called clones via MiXCR from the PCR reads. The sample lists about 92,000 clones; about 15% were seen once. V trimming: 5 bases; J trimming: 8 bases; junction bases outside the gene matches: 6. CDR1 MNHNS and CDR2 SASEGT come from the germline V gene. There are 14 residues in the CDR3. This clone showed up many times. Thyroid surgery was performed in patients who had received no treatment beforehand. This chain uses TRBV6-1 with TRBJ1-2; 12 nucleotides line up with TRBD1. Sequencing was performed on blood. The source is a female donor with papillary thyroid cancer or a benign thyroid nodule (not recorded which). Some clones in this sample may be carry-over from other donors' samples. The CDR3 DNA sequence: TGTGCCAGCAGTTGGGGGACAGGGGGCGGAGGCTACACCTTC. This codes for CASSWGTGGGGYTF.